This TCR beta chain was recovered during a study of T cell responses to AZD1222 COVID-19 vaccine. The protocol was immunoSEQ multiplex PCR, while the TCRdb copy is restricted to in-frame clones and leaves out a portion. The data show 120,000 or so clones, 90% seen once. Per germline, CDR1 SEHNR and CDR2 FQNEAQ (reference sequence). The CDR3 consists of 15 residues. V lost 1 base and J 0 bases, leaving 6 bases between the germline ends. The receptor comes from an adult in good health. The sample here was peripheral blood, taken on day 0 of AZD1222 vaccination. This sequence joins TRBV7-9 and TRBJ2-2; D is undetermined. The CDR3 loop is CASSLEGTNTGELFF. The CDR3 DNA sequence: TGTGCCAGCAGCTTAGAGGGAACGAACACCGGGGAGCTGTTTTTT.